These 20 T cell receptor beta chains came from one sample sequenced in a study of blood T cell repertoires in COVID-19. TCRdb keeps only in-frame clones here, not all; method: immunoSEQ multiplex PCR. The sample lists around 180,000 clones; roughly 88% were seen once. The specimen was peripheral blood. Receptor source: a human donor with active or convalescent COVID-19. The donor label of this sample is uncertain.

This clone appeared once. The rearrangement links TRBV24-1 to TRBJ1-2, with TRBD1 as a possible D gene (5 bases). The CDR3 is 14 amino acids. Trimming took 7 bases from V and 1 from J, leaving 12 bases between them. CDR1 KGHDR and CDR2 SFDVKD come from the germline V gene. This CDR3 is CATRPRGDNYGYTF. CDR3 nucleotide sequence: TGTGCCACCAGACCAAGGGGCGATAACTATGGCTACACCTTC.

The rearrangement links TRBV12-3 or TRBV12-4 to TRBJ2-7; D gene unclear. This CDR3 comprises 11 residues. Between the trimmed V and J ends, which lost 2 bases and 4 bases, there was a span of 3 bases. In nucleotides, the CDR3 is TGTGCCAGCAGTTTACAGTACGAGCAGTACTTC. Translation: CASSLQYEQYF.

This clone is a singleton in its sample. The chain is built from TRBV4-2 and TRBJ2-1, with TRBD2 identical over 7 bases. CDR3 length: 19 amino acids. V trimming: 1 base; J trimming: 5 bases; junction bases outside the gene matches: 17. CDR1 is LGHNA, CDR2 YNFKEQ, per germline. Here the CDR3 DNA reads TGTGCCAGCAGCCAAGTAGGTGGGAGCGGGCTACGGGGGGACAATGAGCAGTTCTTC. Translated: CASSQVGGSGLRGDNEQFF.

The V and J genes are TRBV7-9 and TRBJ2-1; D is unresolved. Looked up from germline, CDR1 is SEHNR and CDR2 is FQNEAQ (reference sequence). V dropped 10 bases and J dropped 7 bases, with 23 bases sitting between them. CDR3 length equals 15 residues. In DNA form, the CDR3 reads TGTGCCACGAACCCTCCCCGCGGTCCCTCGAATGAGCAGTTCTTC. It codes for CATNPPRGPSNEQFF.

CDR3 nucleotides: TGTGCCAGCTCACCACTTAAGCCAGTGGCGGGAGAGGCAGATACGCAGTATTTT. Encoded protein: CASSPLKPVAGEADTQYF. The chain joins TRBV18 to TRBJ2-3; 7 nucleotides line up with TRBD2. CDR3 length equals 18 residues. Germline values: CDR1 KGHSH, CDR2 LQKENI. Germline trimming cut 1 base from V and 4 bases from J; bases unmatched to any gene: 14.

The V and J genes are TRBV18 and TRBJ2-1, with TRBD2 identical over 9 bases. The germline V gene has CDR1 KGHSH and CDR2 LQKENI. CDR3 length: 16 residues. Trimming at V came to 6 bases and at J to 2 bases, leaving 8 bases not matched to a gene. CDR3 sequence reads: CASSSVAGAAYNEQFF. DNA for the CDR3: TGTGCCAGCTCCTCGGTAGCGGGGGCGGCCTACAATGAGCAGTTCTTC. The variable domain in full, with the rest retrieved from reference TRBV18 and TRBJ2-1, is NAGVMQNPRHLVRRRGQEARLRCSPMKGHSHVYWYRQLPEEGLKFMVYLQKENIIDESGMPKERFSAEFPKEGPSILRIQQVVRGDSAAYFCASSSVAGAAYNEQFFGPGTRLTVL.

This chain connects TRBV10-3 to TRBJ1-2; D is unresolved. The ends were cut back, 6 bases at V and 2 bases at J, with 7 bases in the middle. Germline V gene lookup returns CDR1 ENHRY and CDR2 SYGVKD. The CDR3 runs 12 residues. The CDR3: CAISPSNYGYTF. The CDR3 DNA sequence: TGTGCCATCAGCCCCTCGAACTATGGCTACACCTTC.

The chain recombines TRBV19 with TRBJ1-6; tentative D call: TRBD1 (6 bases). V gave up 6 bases and J gave up 6 bases, with 27 bases separating them. The CDR3 is 19 amino acids. From germline, CDR1 is LNHDA and CDR2 SQIVND (reference sequence). CDR3: CASSPMGSWSGEPNSPLHF. Here the CDR3 DNA reads TGTGCCAGTAGCCCGATGGGTTCGTGGTCAGGGGAGCCTAATTCACCCCTCCACTTT. The complete variable domain, with remaining parts taken from reference TRBV19 and TRBJ1-6, reads DGGITQSPKYLFRKEGQNVTLSCEQNLNHDAMYWYRQDPGQGLRLIYYSQIVNDFQKGDIAEGYSVSREKKESFPLTVTSAQKNPTAFYLCASSPMGSWSGEPNSPLHFGNGTRLTVT.

In this sample, this clone turned up a few times. The J gene is TRBJ1-5, the V gene TRBV6-5, with a weak D call TRBD1 (6 bases). V was pared by 6 bases and J by 8 bases, with 11 bases between. In germline, CDR1 is MNHEY, CDR2 SVGAGI. The length of the CDR3 is 12 residues. This chain's CDR3 is CASSHRDEPQHF. Here the CDR3 DNA reads TGTGCCAGCAGCCACAGGGACGAGCCCCAGCATTTT.

V usage is TRBV11-1 and J usage is TRBJ2-2; 7 bases map to TRBD1. V trimming: 5 bases; J trimming: 2 bases; junction bases outside the gene matches: 5. Germline CDR1 is SGHAT and CDR2 is FQDESV (reference sequence). The CDR3 is made up of 15 amino acids. As DNA, the CDR3 is TGTGCCAGCAGCGAGGGACAGAGTAACACCGGGGAGCTGTTTTTT. Translated: CASSEGQSNTGELFF.

The chain joins TRBV30 to TRBJ2-5; 7 nucleotides agree with TRBD1. The J segment lost 1 base and the V segment lost 1 base, leaving 9 bases of the junction unmatched. The CDR3 contains 16 residues. CDR1 GTSNPN and CDR2 SVGIG come from the germline V gene (reference sequence). In DNA, the CDR3 is TGTGCCTGGAGTGCAAAGGGACAGTACTTCCAAGAGACCCAGTACTTC. Translated, it gives CAWSAKGQYFQETQYF. The full variable domain, in which reference TRBV30 and TRBJ2-5 provide the parts outside the CDR3, is SQTIHQWPATLVQPVGSPLSLECTVEGTSNPNLYWYRQAAGRGLQLLFYSVGIGQISSEVPQNLSASRPQDRQFILSSKKLLLSDSGFYLCAWSAKGQYFQETQYFGPGTRLLVL.

This clone has only a few counts. The genes are TRBV7-9 and TRBJ1-3; D possibly corresponds to TRBD1 (5 bases). V lost 8 bases and J 4 bases, leaving 12 bases between the germline ends. The CDR3 contains 13 residues. CDR1 is SEHNR and CDR2 is FQNEAQ in the germline V gene (reference sequence). The CDR3: CASGGTYGNTIYF. The CDR3 nucleotides are TGTGCCAGCGGCGGGACGTACGGAAACACCATATATTTT.

The gene calls are TRBV3-1 (or the pseudogene TRBV3-2) and TRBJ2-7, with 8 positions matching TRBD2. Germline assignment: CDR1 LGHDT and CDR2 YNNKEL (reference sequence). CDR3 length equals 16 residues. Trimming removed 0 bases from V and 3 bases from J; junction bases left unmatched: 7. CDR3 coding DNA: TGTGCCAGCAGCCAAGACGGGACTAGTTGGGGCTACGAGCAGTACTTC. Translated: CASSQDGTSWGYEQYF.

The chain recombines TRBV5-1 with TRBJ2-5; 8 nucleotides line up with TRBD1. The CDR3 sequence is 13 residues long. The germline V gene encodes CDR1 SGHRS and CDR2 YFSETQ. Trimming removed 2 bases from V and 4 bases from J; junction bases left unmatched: 1. CDR3 residues: CASSFGQGETQYF. The CDR3 DNA reads as TGCGCCAGCAGCTTCGGACAGGGAGAGACCCAGTACTTC.

The rearrangement uses TRBV7-6 and TRBJ2-1; possible D gene TRBD1, 6 bases. This CDR3 is built from 15 residues. The germline CDR1 and CDR2 sequences are SGHVS and FNYEAQ. Trimming pared 1 base from V and 2 bases from J, leaving 9 bases between. DNA of the CDR3: TGTGCCAGCAGCTTAGGGACAGTCCCCTACAATGAGCAGTTCTTC. Its protein is CASSLGTVPYNEQFF.

J is TRBJ1-6 and V is TRBV3-1 (or the pseudogene TRBV3-2); 7 positions match TRBD1. V lost 6 bases to trimming and J lost 7 bases; unmatched junction nucleotides: 12. There are 16 residues in the CDR3. CDR1 and CDR2 from the germline V gene are LGHDT and YNNKEL (reference sequence). The CDR3 spells CASRPTGTEGNSPLHF. CDR3 DNA sequence: TGTGCCAGCAGGCCGACCGGGACAGAAGGAAATTCACCCCTCCACTTT.

This chain joins TRBV5-1 and TRBJ1-6, with 7 bases lining up with TRBD1. V trimming: 4 bases; J trimming: 5 bases; junction bases outside the gene matches: 3. Germline V gives CDR1 SGHRS, CDR2 YFSETQ. There are 14 residues in the CDR3. The CDR3 coding sequence is TGCGCCAGCAGCCTAGGGACAGATAATTCACCCCTCCACTTT. This translates into CASSLGTDNSPLHF.

This chain connects TRBV18 to TRBJ1-3; D call uncertain. Per germline, CDR1 KGHSH and CDR2 LQKENI. The CDR3 extends over 14 amino acids. Trimming shortened V by 2 bases and J by 5 bases, and 10 bases separated the two germline ends. The CDR3 DNA reads as TGTGCCAGCTCACCAGAGGGTTCTCGAAACACCATATATTTT. Amino acid sequence: CASSPEGSRNTIYF.

The chain combines TRBV19 with TRBJ2-5, with a weak D call TRBD1 (6 bases). The length of the CDR3 is 14 residues. V was trimmed by 4 bases and J by 5 bases, leaving 14 bases between them. Germline V CDR1 and CDR2: LNHDA, SQIVND (reference sequence). CDR3 sequence reads: CASSRGLSRETQYF. The CDR3 DNA sequence: TGTGCCAGTAGTAGGGGGCTTTCTAGGGAGACCCAGTACTTC.

J is TRBJ2-5 and V is TRBV28, with 7 bases aligning to TRBD2. Germline V gene lookup returns CDR1 MDHEN and CDR2 SYDVKM. The CDR3 is 17 residues long. J was trimmed by 3 bases and V by 6 bases; bases with no gene match: 16. The CDR3 loop is CASRGSDAGLRKETQYF. DNA of the CDR3: TGTGCCAGCAGGGGATCGGATGCGGGACTAAGGAAAGAGACCCAGTACTTC.